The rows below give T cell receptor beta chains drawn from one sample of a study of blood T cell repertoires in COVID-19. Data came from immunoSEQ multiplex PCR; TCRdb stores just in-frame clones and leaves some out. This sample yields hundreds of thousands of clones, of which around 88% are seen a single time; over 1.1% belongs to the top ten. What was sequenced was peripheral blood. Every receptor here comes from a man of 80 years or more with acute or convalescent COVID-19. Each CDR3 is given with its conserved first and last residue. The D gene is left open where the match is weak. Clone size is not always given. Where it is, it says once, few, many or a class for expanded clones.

CDR3: CASSSNRGIGTEAFF
DNA: TGTGCCAGCAGTTCTAACAGGGGGATAGGCACTGAAGCTTTCTTT
D: TRBD1
size: NA
J: TRBJ1-1
V: TRBV27

CDR3: CASTQGTMNTEAFF
DNA: TGCGCCAGCACTCAGGGGACCATGAACACTGAAGCTTTCTTT
D: NA
size: NA
J: TRBJ1-1
V: TRBV5-1

CDR3: CASSQGTGGDGANVLTF
DNA: TGCGCCAGCAGCCAAGGGACAGGGGGCGATGGGGCCAACGTCCTGACTTTC
D: TRBD1
size: NA
J: TRBJ2-6
V: TRBV4-3

CDR3: CAISGPTGGAYNEQFF
DNA: TGTGCCATCAGTGGCCCGACAGGGGGAGCCTACAATGAGCAGTTCTTC
D: TRBD1
size: once
J: TRBJ2-1
V: TRBV10-3

CDR3: CASSLYTRTHLREKLFF
DNA: TGTGCCAGCAGCTTATATACCCGGACACACCTAAGAGAAAAACTGTTTTTT
D: NA
size: NA
J: TRBJ1-4
V: TRBV7-8

CDR3: CASSPGQGADEQYF
DNA: TGCGCCAGCAGCCCCGGACAGGGGGCTGATGAGCAGTACTTC
D: TRBD1
size: NA
J: TRBJ2-7
V: TRBV4-1

CDR3: CASSQGTGAIYEQYF
DNA: TGTGCCAGCAGCCAAGGCACAGGGGCAATCTACGAGCAGTACTTC
D: TRBD1
size: NA
J: TRBJ2-7
V: TRBV4-2

CDR3: CASSLHGGLGTEAFF
DNA: TGTGCCAGCAGCCTTCACGGGGGGCTCGGCACTGAAGCTTTCTTT
D: NA
size: NA
J: TRBJ1-1
V: TRBV7-8

CDR3: CATSDFGTGTDTQYF
DNA: TGTGCCACCAGTGATTTTGGGACAGGGACAGATACGCAGTATTTT
D: TRBD1
size: NA
J: TRBJ2-3
V: TRBV24-1

CDR3: CASAPLESYQETQYF
DNA: TGCGCCAGCGCGCCCTTAGAATCGTACCAAGAGACCCAGTACTTC
D: NA
size: NA
J: TRBJ2-5
V: TRBV5-1

CDR3: CASSRAGQGVNEQFF
DNA: TGTGCCAGCAGCCGGGCGGGACAGGGAGTTAATGAGCAGTTCTTC
D: TRBD1
size: NA
J: TRBJ2-1
V: TRBV7-8

CDR3: CASSRTSGSYEQFF
DNA: TGTGCCAGCAGCCGGACTAGCGGGAGTTATGAGCAGTTCTTC
D: TRBD2
size: NA
J: TRBJ2-1
V: TRBV7-2

CDR3: CASSSWDTFNYGYTF
DNA: TGTGCCAGCAGCTCGTGGGACACATTTAACTATGGCTACACCTTC
D: NA
size: NA
J: TRBJ1-2
V: TRBV7-9

CDR3: CASSPQGVNRGRVYNEQFF
DNA: TGCGCCAGCAGCCCGCAAGGGGTGAACAGGGGGCGCGTATACAATGAGCAGTTCTTC
D: TRBD1
size: NA
J: TRBJ2-1
V: TRBV4-1

CDR3: CASSLGGTGNTIYF
DNA: TGTGCCAGCAGTCTAGGAGGAACTGGAAACACCATATATTTT
D: NA
size: NA
J: TRBJ1-3
V: TRBV6-5

CDR3: CASILLVSYNEQFF
DNA: TGTGCCAGCATCTTACTAGTGTCCTACAATGAGCAGTTCTTC
D: NA
size: NA
J: TRBJ2-1
V: TRBV5-5

CDR3: CASRDRGPSNQPQHF
DNA: TGTGCCAGCAGGGACAGGGGGCCTAGCAATCAGCCCCAGCATTTT
D: TRBD1
size: NA
J: TRBJ1-5
V: TRBV28

CDR3: CASSFRGFETQYF
DNA: TGTGCCAGCAGTTTCAGGGGTTTCGAGACCCAGTACTTC
D: NA
size: NA
J: TRBJ2-5
V: TRBV12-3/TRBV12-4

CDR3: CASSQDMTSGANVLTF
DNA: TGCGCCAGCAGCCAAGATATGACATCTGGGGCCAACGTCCTGACTTTC
D: NA
size: NA
J: TRBJ2-6
V: TRBV4-3

CDR3: CASSQNRGSNTEAFF
DNA: TGTGCCAGCAGCCAGAACAGGGGGAGCAACACTGAAGCTTTCTTT
D: TRBD1
size: NA
J: TRBJ1-1
V: TRBV4-2

CDR3: CASSQLAGGGNTGELFF
DNA: TGCGCCAGCAGCCAATTAGCGGGGGGAGGGAACACCGGGGAGCTGTTTTTT
D: TRBD2
size: NA
J: TRBJ2-2
V: TRBV4-3

CDR3: CASSEGQASGEQYF
DNA: TGCGCCAGCAGCGAGGGACAGGCGTCGGGCGAGCAGTACTTC
D: TRBD1
size: NA
J: TRBJ2-7
V: TRBV5-1

CDR3: CASSFTGTANTGELFF
DNA: TGCGCCAGCAGCTTTACCGGGACAGCGAACACCGGGGAGCTGTTTTTT
D: TRBD1
size: NA
J: TRBJ2-2
V: TRBV5-1

CDR3: CASSSKDRRSSPLHF
DNA: TGTGCCAGCAGCTCCAAAGACAGGAGGTCTTCACCCCTCCACTTT
D: NA
size: once
J: TRBJ1-6
V: TRBV4-2

CDR3: CASSSSSGTMQFF
DNA: TGTGCCAGCAGCTCTTCCTCCGGGACTATGCAGTTCTTC
D: TRBD2
size: once
J: TRBJ2-1
V: TRBV7-3

CDR3: CASRETGPANSPLHF
DNA: TGTGCCAGCAGAGAGACAGGTCCGGCTAATTCACCCCTCCACTTT
D: NA
size: NA
J: TRBJ1-6
V: TRBV2

CDR3: CASSQGQHSGANVLTF
DNA: TGTGCCAGCAGCCAAGGACAGCACTCTGGGGCCAACGTCCTGACTTTC
D: NA
size: NA
J: TRBJ2-6
V: TRBV3-1/TRBV3-2

CDR3: CASRPLAGVTDTQYF
DNA: TGTGCCAGCAGACCTCTAGCGGGAGTAACAGATACGCAGTATTTT
D: TRBD2
size: NA
J: TRBJ2-3
V: TRBV28

CDR3: CASSTNPWGADNSPLHF
DNA: TGTGCCAGCAGCACAAACCCCTGGGGCGCGGATAATTCACCCCTCCACTTT
D: NA
size: once
J: TRBJ1-6
V: TRBV7-2

CDR3: CASSPLGRQGGEFF
DNA: TGCGCCAGCAGCCCTCTAGGACGACAGGGTGGAGAGTTTTTT
D: TRBD1
size: NA
J: TRBJ1-4
V: TRBV5-1

CDR3: CASRGGPTSPQHF
DNA: TGTGCCAGCAGGGGGGGTCCGACGAGTCCCCAGCATTTT
D: NA
size: NA
J: TRBJ1-5
V: TRBV6-6

CDR3: CASSHRLAAQETQYF
DNA: TGTGCCAGCAGCCACCGACTAGCGGCTCAAGAGACCCAGTACTTC
D: TRBD2
size: NA
J: TRBJ2-5
V: TRBV14

CDR3: CASSVGQGHTGELFF
DNA: TGTGCCAGCAGCGTAGGGCAGGGCCACACCGGGGAGCTGTTTTTT
D: NA
size: NA
J: TRBJ2-2
V: TRBV9

CDR3: CATSRVQGRQPQHF
DNA: TGTGCCACCAGCAGAGTACAGGGGAGGCAGCCCCAGCATTTT
D: TRBD1
size: NA
J: TRBJ1-5
V: TRBV15

CDR3: CASSVDVTNEQFF
DNA: TGTGCCAGCAGTGTAGATGTCACCAATGAGCAGTTCTTC
D: NA
size: NA
J: TRBJ2-1
V: TRBV2

CDR3: CASSLRVAAGGSDTQYF
DNA: TGTGCCAGCAGCCTAAGAGTTGCGGCGGGAGGGTCAGATACGCAGTATTTT
D: TRBD2
size: NA
J: TRBJ2-3
V: TRBV9

CDR3: CASSFKVEETSVRVAGELFF
DNA: TGTGCCAGTAGTTTTAAGGTGGAGGAGACTAGCGTACGAGTCGCCGGGGAGCTGTTTTTT
D: TRBD2
size: NA
J: TRBJ2-2
V: TRBV19

CDR3: CASRRSGPNTGELFF
DNA: TGTGCCAGCAGGCGTAGCGGGCCCAACACCGGGGAGCTGTTTTTT
D: TRBD2
size: NA
J: TRBJ2-2
V: TRBV6-5

CDR3: CASSIRTGSRTDTQYF
DNA: TGTGCCAGTAGTATCCGGACAGGGTCAAGAACAGATACGCAGTATTTT
D: TRBD1
size: NA
J: TRBJ2-3
V: TRBV19

CDR3: CASSKQGGSGNTIYF
DNA: TGTGCCAGCAGCAAACAGGGGGGATCTGGAAACACCATATATTTT
D: TRBD1
size: NA
J: TRBJ1-3
V: TRBV7-3

CDR3: CASSLSGTNTGELFF
DNA: TGTGCCAGCAGCTTAAGCGGCACCAACACCGGGGAGCTGTTTTTT
D: NA
size: NA
J: TRBJ2-2
V: TRBV11-3

CDR3: CASSPCTDTQYF
DNA: TGTGCCAGCAGCCCGTGCACAGATACGCAGTATTTT
D: NA
size: NA
J: TRBJ2-3
V: TRBV3-1/TRBV3-2

CDR3: CASSLASGIQETQYF
DNA: TGTGCCAGCAGCTTAGCTAGCGGAATCCAAGAGACCCAGTACTTC
D: NA
size: NA
J: TRBJ2-5
V: TRBV7-2

CDR3: CATLQDNYGYTF
DNA: TGTGCCACCCTACAGGATAACTATGGCTACACCTTC
D: NA
size: NA
J: TRBJ1-2
V: TRBV27

CDR3: CASSSWAGAGETQYF
DNA: TGTGCCAGCAGCTCCTGGGCAGGGGCTGGGGAGACCCAGTACTTC
D: NA
size: NA
J: TRBJ2-5
V: TRBV7-6

CDR3: CASSMGAQYNEKLFF
DNA: TGTGCCAGTAGTATGGGGGCGCAGTATAATGAAAAACTGTTTTTT
D: NA
size: NA
J: TRBJ1-4
V: TRBV19

CDR3: CATSSWTLALDEQFF
DNA: TGTGCCACCAGCAGTTGGACACTTGCCTTGGATGAGCAGTTCTTC
D: NA
size: NA
J: TRBJ2-1
V: TRBV15

CDR3: CASSLTRTEAFF
DNA: TGTGCCAGCAGCTTAACCAGGACTGAAGCTTTCTTT
D: NA
size: NA
J: TRBJ1-1
V: TRBV7-2

CDR3: CASSYSRGYGGYTF
DNA: TGTGCCAGCAGTTACTCGAGGGGGTACGGAGGCTACACCTTC
D: NA
size: NA
J: TRBJ1-2
V: TRBV6-5

CDR3: CASRTSGVYGYTF
DNA: TGTGCCAGCAGAACTTCAGGGGTCTATGGCTACACCTTC
D: NA
size: few
J: TRBJ1-2
V: TRBV28

CDR3: CASSIELTPSSTNEKLFF
DNA: TGTGCCAGTAGTATAGAATTGACACCTTCATCAACTAATGAAAAACTGTTTTTT
D: NA
size: few
J: TRBJ1-4
V: TRBV19

CDR3: CASSARVAGLGGANVLTF
DNA: TGTGCCAGTAGTGCGCGGGTCGCCGGTTTGGGTGGGGCCAACGTCCTGACTTTC
D: NA
size: NA
J: TRBJ2-6
V: TRBV19

CDR3: CASSLEGAGFKNIQYF
DNA: TGTGCCAGCAGCTTAGAAGGAGCGGGATTTAAAAACATTCAGTACTTC
D: TRBD2
size: NA
J: TRBJ2-4
V: TRBV7-8